Following are 9 T cell receptor beta chains from one sample sequenced in a study of cytomegalovirus exposure and HLA in healthy donors (dated by TCRdb to the late 2010s). Preparation of the library involved the immunoSEQ multiplex PCR assay. The multiplex PCR relied on a mix of 60 forward primers for TCR Vbeta segments and 13 reverse primers for TCR Jbeta segments. Entries here come from immuneACCESS through TCRdb and include only in-frame sequences with V and J called. Some clones fail to appear in such tables; in the studies checked, an unresolved V gene covers under half of the shortfall, and the cause of the remainder is unknown. The sample has more than 140,000 clones on record, over 75% of them singletons. The ten biggest clones cover approximately 5.7% of the sample. Sequenced input: PBMCs. These receptor sequences come from a man aged 25 to 45 in good health and CMV-seropositive.

This chain connects TRBV7-2 to TRBJ2-7, with 12 bases that match TRBD2. Germline V lookup: CDR1 SGHTA, CDR2 FQGNSA. The V and J ends lost 4 bases and 7 bases, in that order; junction bases with no gene match: 2. This CDR3 has 13 residues. The CDR3 is CASSSGLAGEQYF. In DNA, the CDR3 is TGTGCCAGCAGCTCAGGACTAGCGGGAGAGCAGTACTTC.

The chain combines TRBV15 with TRBJ1-5; 7 positions match TRBD1. Germline CDR1 and CDR2: LNHNV and YYDKDF (reference sequence). Losses at the gene ends were 1 base for V and 4 bases for J; bases not matched to a gene: 16. CDR3 size: 19 residues. The CDR3 is CATSRALDRVGRPNQPQHF. In DNA form, the CDR3 reads TGTGCCACCAGCAGAGCCCTCGACAGGGTGGGACGGCCGAATCAGCCCCAGCATTTT.

The V gene is TRBV18, the J gene TRBJ2-5, with a possible D match to TRBD2 (5 bases). Trimming left V 2 bases short and J 5 bases short, with 18 bases between. Germline assignment: CDR1 KGHSH and CDR2 LQKENI. The CDR3 runs to 16 residues. DNA of the CDR3: TGTGCCAGCTCACCAGGGAGACATAGGAATTCTGAGACCCAGTACTTC. Residues: CASSPGRHRNSETQYF. The full variable domain, in which reference TRBV18 and TRBJ2-5 provide the parts outside the CDR3, is NAGVMQNPRHLVRRRGQEARLRCSPMKGHSHVYWYRQLPEEGLKFMVYLQKENIIDESGMPKERFSAEFPKEGPSILRIQQVVRGDSAAYFCASSPGRHRNSETQYFGPGTRLLVL.

The rearrangement uses TRBV5-6 and TRBJ2-7, with a possible D match to TRBD2 (6 bases). CDR1 and CDR2 (germline): SGHDT, YYEEEE. The CDR3 totals 13 residues. Deletions cut 5 bases from V and 2 bases from J, with 11 bases between. The CDR3 DNA reads TGTGCCAGCAGGACTAGGGAAGCCTACGAGCAGTACTTC. Residues: CASRTREAYEQYF.

The CDR3 sequence is CASSIDRAGANVLTF. The CDR3 DNA reads as TGCGCCAGCAGCATAGACAGGGCTGGGGCCAACGTCCTGACTTTC. The J gene is TRBJ2-6, the V gene TRBV5-1, with 7 bases lining up with TRBD1. The CDR3 runs to 15 residues. J was trimmed by 2 bases and V by 4 bases; bases with no gene match: 3. In germline, CDR1 is SGHRS, CDR2 YFSETQ.

This clone showed up just once. V and J are TRBV5-6 and TRBJ1-5; D is perhaps TRBD1 (6 bases). Germline V lookup: CDR1 SGHDT, CDR2 YYEEEE. The CDR3 runs to 14 residues. The V end lost 4 bases, the J end lost 6 bases, and 14 bases lay between the germline ends. CDR3 protein: CASSPGWGLQPQHF. CDR3 bases: TGTGCCAGCAGCCCAGGCTGGGGGCTTCAGCCCCAGCATTTT.

The rearrangement joins TRBV30 to TRBJ1-2; TRBD1 aligns across 8 bases. V was clipped by 0 bases and J by 7 bases; unmatched bases: 10. Germline V lookup: CDR1 GTSNPN, CDR2 SVGIG (reference sequence). This CDR3 has 15 amino acids. In nucleotides, the CDR3 is TGTGCCTGGAGTGTACCTGGGACAGGTTCGTCTGGCTACACCTTC. Translation gives CAWSVPGTGSSGYTF.

V and J are TRBV7-9 and TRBJ1-5; tentatively, D is TRBD1 (6 bases). V was cut by 5 bases and J by 4 bases, with 15 bases left in between. The CDR3 sequence is 15 residues long. Germline V lookup: CDR1 SEHNR, CDR2 FQNEAQ (reference sequence). CDR3 nucleotides: TGTGCCAGCAGCCCGGGGACACGAAATAATCAGCCCCAGCATTTT. Protein product: CASSPGTRNNQPQHF.

This clone was detected only once. V and J are TRBV7-2 and TRBJ2-3; 9 bases align to TRBD2. Germline V gene data show CDR1 as SGHTA and CDR2 as FQGNSA. The CDR3 contains 16 residues. The ends lost 2 bases at V and 2 bases at J; junction bases unmatched: 5. The CDR3, as DNA: TGTGCCAGCAGCTTAACCGGGACTAGCATCACAGATACGCAGTATTTT. Encoded protein: CASSLTGTSITDTQYF. Filled out from reference TRBV7-2 and TRBJ2-3, the complete variable domain reads GAGVSQSPSNKVTEKGKDVELRCDPISGHTALYWYRQSLGQGLEFLIYFQGNSAPDKSGLPSDRFSAERTGGSVSTLTIQRTQQEDSAVYLCASSLTGTSITDTQYFGPGTRLTVL.